This T cell receptor (beta chain) was captured by sequencing in a study of a mutant IDH1 vaccine in newly diagnosed glioma. The germline V gene has CDR1 LGHNT and CDR2 FRNRAP. The CDR3 contains 11 residues. The ends were cut back, 4 bases at V and 3 bases at J, with 2 bases in the middle. With respect to this clone: The antigen is unknown.

The time point was: week 23, last vaccination. Mutant IDH1 20-mer peptide, at 300 ug, made up each vaccine dose, with topical imiquimod. The protocol was immunoSEQ multiplex PCR, while the TCRdb copy is restricted to in-frame clones and leaves out a portion. In the table there are 25,000 to 30,000 clones, approximately 78% of which are singletons. The chain couples TRBV12-5 to TRBJ2-3; no definite D call. This specimen was PBMCs, taken from a glioma patient whose treatment included an IDH1 peptide vaccine. This sequence originates from a woman aged 25 to 39 with glioma. The CDR3 bases are TGTGCTAGTGGTTCAACAGATACGCAGTATTTT. Residues: CASGSTDTQYF. Complete variable domain (other parts from reference TRBV12-5 and TRBJ2-3): DARVTQTPRHKVTEMGQEVTMRCQPILGHNTVFWYRQTMMQGLELLAYFRNRAPLDDSGMPKDRFSAEMPDATLATLKIQPSEPRDSAVYFCASGSTDTQYFGPGTRLTVL.